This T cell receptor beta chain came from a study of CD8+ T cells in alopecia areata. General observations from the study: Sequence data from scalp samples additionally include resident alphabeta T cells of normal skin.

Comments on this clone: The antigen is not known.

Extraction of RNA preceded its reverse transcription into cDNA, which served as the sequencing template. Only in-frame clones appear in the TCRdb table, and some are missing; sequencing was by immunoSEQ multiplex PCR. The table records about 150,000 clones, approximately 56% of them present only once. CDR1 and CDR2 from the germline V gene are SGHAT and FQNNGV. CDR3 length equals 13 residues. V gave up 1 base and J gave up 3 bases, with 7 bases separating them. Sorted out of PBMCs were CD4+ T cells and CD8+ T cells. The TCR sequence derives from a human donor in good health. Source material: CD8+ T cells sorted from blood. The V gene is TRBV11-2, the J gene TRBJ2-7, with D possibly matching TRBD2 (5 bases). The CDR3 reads CASSLGRYYEQYF. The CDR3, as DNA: TGTGCCAGCAGCTTAGGGAGGTACTACGAGCAGTACTTC.